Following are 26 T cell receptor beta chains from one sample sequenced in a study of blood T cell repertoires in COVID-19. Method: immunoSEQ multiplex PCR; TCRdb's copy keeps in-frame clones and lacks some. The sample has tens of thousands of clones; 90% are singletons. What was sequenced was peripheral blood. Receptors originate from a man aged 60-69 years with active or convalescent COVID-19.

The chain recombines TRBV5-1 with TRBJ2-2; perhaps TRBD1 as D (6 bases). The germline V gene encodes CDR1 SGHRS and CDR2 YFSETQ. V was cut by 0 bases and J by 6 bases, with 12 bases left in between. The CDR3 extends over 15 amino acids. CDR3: CASSLDRVGPGELFF. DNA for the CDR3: TGCGCCAGCAGCTTGGACAGGGTGGGGCCCGGGGAGCTGTTTTTT.

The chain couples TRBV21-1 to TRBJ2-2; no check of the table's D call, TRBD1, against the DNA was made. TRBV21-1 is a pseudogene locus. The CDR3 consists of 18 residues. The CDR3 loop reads CASSKDLSRGGSPGELFF. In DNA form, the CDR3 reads TGTGCCAGCAGCAAAGATCTTTCTAGAGGGGGATCACCCGGGGAGCTGTTTTTT.

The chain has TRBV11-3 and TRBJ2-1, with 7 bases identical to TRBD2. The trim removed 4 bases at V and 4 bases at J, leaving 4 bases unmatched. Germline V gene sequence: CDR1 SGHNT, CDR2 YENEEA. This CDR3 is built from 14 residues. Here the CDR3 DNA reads TGTGCCAGCAGCTCAACTAGCGCGTACAATGAGCAGTTCTTC. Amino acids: CASSSTSAYNEQFF.

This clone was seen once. In nucleotides, the CDR3 is TGTGCCAGCAGTGAAGCCGGGACTAGCGGGTACAATGAGCAGTTCTTC. It yields the protein CASSEAGTSGYNEQFF. The chain links TRBV27 to TRBJ2-1; 12 bases are a match to TRBD2. CDR1 is MNHEY and CDR2 is SMNVEV in the germline V gene (reference sequence). The CDR3 sequence is 16 residues long. V gave up 5 bases and J gave up 4 bases; unmatched junction bases: 6.

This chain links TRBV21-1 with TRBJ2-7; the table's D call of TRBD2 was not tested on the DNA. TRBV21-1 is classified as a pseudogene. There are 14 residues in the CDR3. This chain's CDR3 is CASSIHREDYEQYF. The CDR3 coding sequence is TGTGCCAGCAGCATTCACCGGGAAGACTACGAGCAGTACTTC.

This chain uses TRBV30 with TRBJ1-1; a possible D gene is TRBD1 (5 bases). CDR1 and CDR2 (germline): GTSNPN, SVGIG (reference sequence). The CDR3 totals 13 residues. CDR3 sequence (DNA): TGTGCGATCAACCCAGGGAGGGGCACTGAAGCTTTCTTT. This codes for CAINPGRGTEAFF.

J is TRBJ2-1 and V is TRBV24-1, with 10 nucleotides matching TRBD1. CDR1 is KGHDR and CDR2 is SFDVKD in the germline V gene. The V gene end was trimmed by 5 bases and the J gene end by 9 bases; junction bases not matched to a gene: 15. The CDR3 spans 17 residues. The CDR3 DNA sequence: TGTGCCACCAGTGCTGCCCCCGGGATGACAGGGGGCTTTGAGCAGTTCTTC. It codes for CATSAAPGMTGGFEQFF.

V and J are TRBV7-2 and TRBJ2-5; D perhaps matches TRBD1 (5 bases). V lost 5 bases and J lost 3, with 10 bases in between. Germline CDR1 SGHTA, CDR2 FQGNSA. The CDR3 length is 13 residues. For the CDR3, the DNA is TGTGCCAGCAGCACAGGACAAAAAGAGACCCAGTACTTC. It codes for CASSTGQKETQYF.

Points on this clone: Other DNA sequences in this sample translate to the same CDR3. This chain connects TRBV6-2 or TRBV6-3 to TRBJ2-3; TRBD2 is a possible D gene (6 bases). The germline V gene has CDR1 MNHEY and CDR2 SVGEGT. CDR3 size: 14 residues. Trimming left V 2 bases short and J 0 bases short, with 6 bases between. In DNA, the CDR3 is TGTGCCAGCAGTTACGGGGGGAGCACAGATACGCAGTATTTT. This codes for CASSYGGSTDTQYF.

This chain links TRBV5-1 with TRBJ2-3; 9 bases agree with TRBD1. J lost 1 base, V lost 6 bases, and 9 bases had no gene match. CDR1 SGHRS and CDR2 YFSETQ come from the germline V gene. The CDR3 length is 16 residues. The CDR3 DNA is TGCGCCAGCATTGATCGAAGACAGGGGGGCACAGATACGCAGTATTTT. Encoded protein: CASIDRRQGGTDTQYF. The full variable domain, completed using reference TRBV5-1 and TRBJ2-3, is KAGVTQTPRYLIKTRGQQVTLSCSPISGHRSVSWYQQTPGQGLQFLFEYFSETQRNKGNFPGRFSGRQFSNSRSEMNVSTLELGDSALYLCASIDRRQGGTDTQYFGPGTRLTVL.

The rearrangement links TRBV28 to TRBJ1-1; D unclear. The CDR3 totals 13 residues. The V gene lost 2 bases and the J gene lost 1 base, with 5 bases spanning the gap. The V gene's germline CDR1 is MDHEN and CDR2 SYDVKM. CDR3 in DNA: TGTGCCAGCAGTTTACCACAGAACACTGAAGCTTTCTTT. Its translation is CASSLPQNTEAFF.

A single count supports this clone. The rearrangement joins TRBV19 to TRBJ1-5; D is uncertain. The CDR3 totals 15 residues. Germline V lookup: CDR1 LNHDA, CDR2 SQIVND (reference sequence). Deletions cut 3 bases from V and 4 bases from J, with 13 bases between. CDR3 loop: CASSIKRELNQPQHF. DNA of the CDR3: TGTGCCAGTAGTATCAAGCGTGAACTAAATCAGCCCCAGCATTTT. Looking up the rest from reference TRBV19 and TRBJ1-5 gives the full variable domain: DGGITQSPKYLFRKEGQNVTLSCEQNLNHDAMYWYRQDPGQGLRLIYYSQIVNDFQKGDIAEGYSVSREKKESFPLTVTSAQKNPTAFYLCASSIKRELNQPQHFGDGTRLSIL.

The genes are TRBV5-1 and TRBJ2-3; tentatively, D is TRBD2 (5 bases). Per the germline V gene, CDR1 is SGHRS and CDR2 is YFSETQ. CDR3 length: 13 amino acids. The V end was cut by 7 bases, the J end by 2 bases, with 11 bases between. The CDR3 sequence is CASASGSTDTQYF. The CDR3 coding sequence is TGCGCCAGCGCCTCGGGGTCCACAGATACGCAGTATTTT.

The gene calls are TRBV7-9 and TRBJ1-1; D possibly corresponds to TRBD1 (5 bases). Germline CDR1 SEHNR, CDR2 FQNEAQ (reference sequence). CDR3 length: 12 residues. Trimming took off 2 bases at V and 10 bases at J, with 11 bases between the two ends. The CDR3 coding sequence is TGTGCCAGCAGCTTATCTTCAGGGCCAGCTTTCTTT. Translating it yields CASSLSSGPAFF.

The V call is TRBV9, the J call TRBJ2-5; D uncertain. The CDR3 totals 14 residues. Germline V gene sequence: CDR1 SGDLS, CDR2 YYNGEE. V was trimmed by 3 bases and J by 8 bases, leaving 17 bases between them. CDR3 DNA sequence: TGTGCCAGCAGCGCCGACCGACTGACTCGTACCCAGTACTTC. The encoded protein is CASSADRLTRTQYF.

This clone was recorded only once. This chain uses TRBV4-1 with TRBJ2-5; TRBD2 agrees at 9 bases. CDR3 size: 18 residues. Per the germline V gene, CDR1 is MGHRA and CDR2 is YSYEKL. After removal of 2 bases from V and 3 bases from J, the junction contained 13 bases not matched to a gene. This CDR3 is CASSQTSGPNLFKETQYF. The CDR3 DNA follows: TGCGCCAGCAGCCAAACTAGCGGGCCGAACCTTTTTAAAGAGACCCAGTACTTC.

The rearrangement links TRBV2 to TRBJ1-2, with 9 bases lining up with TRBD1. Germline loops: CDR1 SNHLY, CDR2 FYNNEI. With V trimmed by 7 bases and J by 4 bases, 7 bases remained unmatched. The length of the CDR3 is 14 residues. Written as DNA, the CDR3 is TGTGCCAGCACCTACAGGGGGCCCGTCTATGGCTACACCTTC. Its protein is CASTYRGPVYGYTF. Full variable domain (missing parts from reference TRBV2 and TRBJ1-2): EPEVTQTPSHQVTQMGQEVILRCVPISNHLYFYWYRQILGQKVEFLVSFYNNEISEKSEIFDDQFSVERPDGSNFTLKIRSTKLEDSAMYFCASTYRGPVYGYTFGSGTRLTVV.

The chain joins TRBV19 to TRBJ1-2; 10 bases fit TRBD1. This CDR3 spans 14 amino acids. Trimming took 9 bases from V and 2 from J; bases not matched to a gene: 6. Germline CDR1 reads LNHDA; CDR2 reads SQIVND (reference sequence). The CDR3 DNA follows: TGTGCCAGCGTCTTGACAGGGGGCAACTATGGCTACACCTTC. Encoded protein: CASVLTGGNYGYTF.

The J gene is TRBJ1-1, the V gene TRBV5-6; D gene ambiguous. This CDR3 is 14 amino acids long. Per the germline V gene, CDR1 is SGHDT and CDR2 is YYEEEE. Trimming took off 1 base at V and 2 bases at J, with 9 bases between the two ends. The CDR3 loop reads CASSLRGVNTEAFF. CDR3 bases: TGTGCCAGCAGCTTGCGGGGAGTTAACACTGAAGCTTTCTTT. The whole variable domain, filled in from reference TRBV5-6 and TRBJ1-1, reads DAGVTQSPTHLIKTRGQQVTLRCSPKSGHDTVSWYQQALGQGPQFIFQYYEEEERQRGNFPDRFSGHQFPNYSSELNVNALLLGDSALYLCASSLRGVNTEAFFGQGTRLTVV.

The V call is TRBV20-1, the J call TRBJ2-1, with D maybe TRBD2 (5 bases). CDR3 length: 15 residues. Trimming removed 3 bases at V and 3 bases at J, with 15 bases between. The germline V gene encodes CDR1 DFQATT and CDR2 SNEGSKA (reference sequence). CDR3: CSASGFSANYNEQFF. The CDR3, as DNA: TGCAGTGCTAGTGGCTTTAGCGCGAACTACAATGAGCAGTTCTTC.

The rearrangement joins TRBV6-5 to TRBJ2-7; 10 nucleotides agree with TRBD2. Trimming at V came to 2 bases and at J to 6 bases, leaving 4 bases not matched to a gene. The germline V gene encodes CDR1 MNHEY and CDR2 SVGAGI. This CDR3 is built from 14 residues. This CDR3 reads CASSYGSGRAEQYF. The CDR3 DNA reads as TGTGCCAGCAGTTACGGCAGCGGGAGGGCCGAGCAGTACTTC.

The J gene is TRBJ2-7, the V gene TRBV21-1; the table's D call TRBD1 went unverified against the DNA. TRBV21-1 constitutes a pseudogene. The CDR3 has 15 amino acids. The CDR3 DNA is TGTGCCAGCAGCAAAGCTAAAGGGACAGGGTGGGAGCAGTACTTC. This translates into CASSKAKGTGWEQYF.

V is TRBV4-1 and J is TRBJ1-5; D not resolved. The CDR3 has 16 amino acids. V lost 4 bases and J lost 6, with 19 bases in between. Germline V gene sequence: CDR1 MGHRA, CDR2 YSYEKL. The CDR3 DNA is TGCGCCAGCAGCCGTGAGGTTTCCTTGGGTTTTCAGCCCCAGCATTTT. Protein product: CASSREVSLGFQPQHF.

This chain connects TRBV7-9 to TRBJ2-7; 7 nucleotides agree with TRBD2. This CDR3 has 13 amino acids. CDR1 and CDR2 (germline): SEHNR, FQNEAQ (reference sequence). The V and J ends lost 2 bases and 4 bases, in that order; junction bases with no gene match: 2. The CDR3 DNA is TGTGCCAGCAGCTTAAGCGGGAATTACGAGCAGTACTTC. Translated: CASSLSGNYEQYF.

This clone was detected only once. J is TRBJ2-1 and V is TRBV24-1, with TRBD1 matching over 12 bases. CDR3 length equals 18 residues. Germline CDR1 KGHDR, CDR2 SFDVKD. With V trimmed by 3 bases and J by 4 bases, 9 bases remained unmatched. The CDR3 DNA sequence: TGTGCCACCAGTGATAGTCCCGGGACAGGGGGCGGTTACAATGAGCAGTTCTTC. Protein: CATSDSPGTGGGYNEQFF.

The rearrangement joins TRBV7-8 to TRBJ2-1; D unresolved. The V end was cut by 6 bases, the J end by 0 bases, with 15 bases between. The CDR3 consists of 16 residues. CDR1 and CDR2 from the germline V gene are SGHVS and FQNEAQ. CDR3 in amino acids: CASSTTTPSSYNEQFF. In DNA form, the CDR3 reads TGTGCCAGCAGTACAACTACCCCGAGCTCCTACAATGAGCAGTTCTTC.